A single sample is the source of the 14 T cell receptor beta chains below, sequenced in a study of T cell repertoires in cytomegalovirus infection. TCRdb fed the reads into MiXCR, producing one record per CDR3 protein. The sample has around 69,000 distinct CDR3 sequences, 20% seen once; the top ten hold 55% to 75%. Which antigens these TCRs recognize remains unknown. The source was CD8+ T cells from cultured PBMCs, collected from culture after CMV antigen stimulation. Receptors originate from a human donor in good health (CMV status not recorded). Some clones in this sample may be carry-over from other donors' samples.

The chain carries TRBV24-1 and TRBJ2-3; D gene ambiguous. CDR1 is KGHDR and CDR2 is SFDVKD in the germline V gene. Trimming took 4 bases from V and 2 from J, leaving 9 bases between them. The CDR3 spans 14 residues. CDR3 bases: TGTGCCACCAGTGACCCGCACTTCACAGATACGCAGTATTTT. Protein product: CATSDPHFTDTQYF.

Turning to this clonotype: At one boundary the junction diverges from the germline segment, which might be a read error. V and J are TRBV7-2 and TRBJ1-5; D possibly corresponds to TRBD1 (6 bases). The CDR3 extends over 16 amino acids. Germline V CDR1 and CDR2: SGHTA, FQGNSA. The CDR3 DNA reads TGTGCCAGCAGCTACGATCTGACAGGCCTCAATCAGCCCCAGCCTTTT. Amino acids: CASSYDLTGLNQPQPF.

This clonotype has more than one count but fewer than ten. The rearrangement uses TRBV6-1 and TRBJ1-1, with TRBD1 identical over 8 bases. Germline values: CDR1 MNHNS, CDR2 SASEGT. The CDR3 has 18 residues. J lost 0 bases, V lost 2 bases, and 11 bases had no gene match. This CDR3 is CASSELLQRQGLNTEAFF. The CDR3 DNA reads TGTGCCAGCAGTGAATTACTCCAGAGACAGGGGTTGAACACTGAAGCTTTCTTT.

The V call is TRBV7-9, the J call TRBJ1-2; 8 positions match TRBD1. Trimming took 5 bases from V and 0 from J; bases not matched to a gene: 5. The CDR3 is 15 residues long. Germline V gene data show CDR1 as SEHNR and CDR2 as FQNEAQ (reference sequence). This chain's CDR3 is CASSGQGRANYGYTF. In DNA form, the CDR3 reads TGTGCCAGCAGCGGACAGGGTAGAGCTAACTATGGCTACACCTTC.

The chain has TRBV2 and TRBJ2-7; no reliable D call. CDR3 size: 13 residues. V lost 3 bases to trimming and J lost 5 bases, with 11 bases between them. Germline V gives CDR1 SNHLY, CDR2 FYNNEI. DNA for the CDR3: TGTGCCAGCAGTGACTCCATTCCCGACGAGCAGTACTTC. Translating gives CASSDSIPDEQYF.

The rearrangement links TRBV7-8 to TRBJ2-3; D gene ambiguous. Germline loops: CDR1 SGHVS, CDR2 FQNEAQ. The CDR3 runs 13 residues. Trimming pared 2 bases from V and 6 bases from J, leaving 9 bases between. CDR3 nucleotides: TGTGCCAGCAGCTTAAGTCCTACGGATACGCAGTATTTT. It encodes CASSLSPTDTQYF.

This clonotype showed up just a few times. The chain links TRBV7-8 to TRBJ2-1; D gene uncertain. Germline loops: CDR1 SGHVS, CDR2 FQNEAQ. CDR3 size: 15 residues. Trimming shortened V by 1 base and J by 5 bases, and 12 bases separated the two germline ends. CDR3 residues: CASSLEIGHDNEQFF. In DNA form, the CDR3 reads TGTGCCAGCAGCTTAGAAATAGGGCATGACAATGAGCAGTTCTTC.

The sample holds a few counts of this clonotype. The V gene is TRBV7-6, the J gene TRBJ1-3; the D is unclear. The CDR3 is made up of 14 amino acids. The germline V gene has CDR1 SGHVS and CDR2 FNYEAQ. Trimming took off 1 base at V and 2 bases at J, with 6 bases between the two ends. Here the CDR3 reads CASSLESTGNTIYF. CDR3 bases: TGTGCCAGCAGCTTAGAATCGACTGGAAACACCATATATTTT. The full variable domain, completed using reference TRBV7-6 and TRBJ1-3, is GAGVSQSPRYKVTKRGQDVALRCDPISGHVSLYWYRQALGQGPEFLTYFNYEAQQDKSGLPNDRFSAERPEGSISTLTIQRTEQRDSAMYRCASSLESTGNTIYFGEGSWLTVV.

In this sample, this clonotype turned up a few times. The chain employs TRBV12-5 and TRBJ2-1, with a possible D match to TRBD2 (5 bases). Germline CDR1 LGHNT, CDR2 FRNRAP. The CDR3 consists of 12 residues. The V end lost 0 bases, the J end lost 10 bases, and 7 bases lay between the germline ends. Here the CDR3 DNA reads TGTGCTAGTGGTTTGGTACGGGGAGAGCAGTTCTTC. Translating gives CASGLVRGEQFF.

With regard to this clonotype: A read error may account for a junction end that differs from germline. The chain employs TRBV6-2 or TRBV6-3 and TRBJ1-5; D remains ambiguous. Germline-derived CDR1 and CDR2 are MNHEY and SVGEGT. The length of the CDR3 is 15 residues. Here the CDR3 DNA reads TGTGCCCGCAGTAGGGAGGACGGAAGCAATCAGCCCCAGCATTTT. It yields the protein CARSREDGSNQPQHF.

This clonotype was observed a few times. The chain has TRBV12-3 or TRBV12-4 and TRBJ2-3; 9 bases agree with TRBD2. The J segment lost 1 base and the V segment lost 7 bases, leaving 3 bases of the junction unmatched. This CDR3 contains 14 residues. The CDR3 nucleotides are TGTGCCAGCACCCGGACTAGCGGCACAGATACGCAGTATTTT. It encodes CASTRTSGTDTQYF.

This clonotype was seen a handful of times. The chain carries TRBV10-3 and TRBJ2-7; no clear D gene. Looked up from germline, CDR1 is ENHRY and CDR2 is SYGVKD. The V end lost 0 bases, the J end lost 0 bases, and 12 bases lay between the germline ends. This CDR3 contains 16 residues. CDR3 region: CAISESSTVFSYEQYF. The CDR3 bases are TGTGCCATCAGTGAGTCTTCCACAGTTTTCTCCTACGAGCAGTACTTC.

In its sample, this clonotype was seen a few times. The chain recombines TRBV6-2 or TRBV6-3 with TRBJ2-1; 8 nucleotides match TRBD1. The CDR3 runs 15 residues. The J segment lost 6 bases and the V segment lost 2 bases, leaving 6 bases of the junction unmatched. Germline-derived CDR1 and CDR2 are MNHEY and SVGEGT. CDR3 region: CASSYLRQGRNEQFF. As DNA, the CDR3 is TGTGCCAGCAGTTACCTTCGACAGGGGCGCAATGAGCAGTTCTTC.

The CDR3 DNA sequence: TGTGCCACCCATTACGGCAGGCCCTACGAGCAGTACTTC. This translates into CATHYGRPYEQYF. This sequence joins TRBV6-1 and TRBJ2-7; D not resolved. This CDR3 has 13 amino acids. V was clipped by 10 bases and J by 2 bases, with 15 bases between them. CDR1 is MNHNS and CDR2 is SASEGT in the germline V gene.